One T cell receptor (beta chain) is described in this entry. This record comes from a study of blood T cell repertoires in COVID-19. Looking at the study overall: Samples came from the United States, Italy and Spain, spanning acute and convalescent COVID-19. PBMCs, B-cell-depleted T cells, or T cells were the source of the cDNA or gDNA that made up the material.

Authors' analysis steps: Using reference gene primer amplification, nucleated cell counts were estimated. Clones were sequenced by immunoSEQ multiplex PCR, and TCRdb holds only the in-frame ones, with some missing. The V and J calls and clone size come from that table; D and trimming were worked out from the DNA. Of around 250,000 clones in the sample, approximately 85% were seen once. The sequencing sample was made of peripheral blood. This TCR was sampled from a man older than 75 with acute or convalescent COVID-19.

The DNA for the CDR3 is TGTGCCATCAGTGAGTCGAACCTCGGCACTGAAGCTTTCTTT. It codes for CAISESNLGTEAFF. This chain uses TRBV10-3 with TRBJ1-1, with unresolved D. The CDR3 totals 14 residues. V lost 0 bases and J 4 bases, leaving 9 bases between the germline ends. The V gene's germline CDR1 is ENHRY and CDR2 SYGVKD.